A single sample is the source of the 28 T cell receptor beta chains below, sequenced in a study of identical twins. TCRdb itself ran the 5' RACE reads through MiXCR, one entry per CDR3 protein. The table shows 350,000 or so distinct CDR3 sequences, with approximately 10% occurring only once. The sample taken for sequencing was naive T cells sorted from blood. The receptors stem from a woman between 50 and 59 years old in good health.

This clonotype has just a few counts. The V and J genes are TRBV24-1 and TRBJ2-1; 9 bases align to TRBD1. V lost 9 bases, J lost 5 bases, and 4 bases stayed unmatched. The germline V gene has CDR1 KGHDR and CDR2 SFDVKD. The CDR3 spans 13 residues. The CDR3 sequence: CATGDRVNNEQFF. Here the CDR3 DNA reads TGTGCCACCGGGGACAGGGTGAACAATGAGCAGTTCTTC.

This clonotype has a handful of counts. The CDR3 region has the DNA TGTGCCAGCAGCTTCCAGAACACTGAAGCTTTCTTT. Translating gives CASSFQNTEAFF. The chain employs TRBV5-6 and TRBJ1-1; D unresolved. Trimming took off 2 bases at V and 1 base at J, with 3 bases between the two ends. The CDR3 extends over 12 amino acids. Germline V CDR1 and CDR2: SGHDT, YYEEEE.

A few counts support this clonotype. The rearrangement links TRBV5-1 to TRBJ2-5; D is uncertain. Looked up from germline, CDR1 is SGHRS and CDR2 is YFSETQ. Trimming cost V 0 bases and J 4 bases, with 13 bases left between them. This CDR3 has 15 residues. This CDR3 reads CASSLADPGAETQYF. Here the CDR3 DNA reads TGCGCCAGCAGCTTGGCCGATCCGGGTGCAGAGACCCAGTACTTC. Full variable domain (rest looked up from reference TRBV5-1 and TRBJ2-5): KAGVTQTPRYLIKTRGQQVTLSCSPISGHRSVSWYQQTPGQGLQFLFEYFSETQRNKGNFPGRFSGRQFSNSRSEMNVSTLELGDSALYLCASSLADPGAETQYFGPGTRLLVL.

This clonotype was found a few times. The chain recombines TRBV10-3 with TRBJ2-7; TRBD1 aligns across 9 bases. From germline, CDR1 is ENHRY and CDR2 SYGVKD. V lost 3 bases, J lost 3 bases, and 6 bases stayed unmatched. The CDR3 has 15 amino acids. The CDR3 reads CAISDRQGENYEQYF. Here the CDR3 DNA reads TGTGCCATCAGTGACCGACAGGGGGAAAACTACGAGCAGTACTTC.

This clonotype showed up many times. The chain carries TRBV4-2 and TRBJ2-5; no definite D call. Germline V CDR1 and CDR2: LGHNA, YNFKEQ. Trimming cost V 4 bases and J 2 bases, with 8 bases left between them. This CDR3 has 13 residues. CDR3 region: CASSPFLQETQYF. Here the CDR3 DNA reads TGTGCCAGCAGCCCTTTCTTACAAGAGACCCAGTACTTC.

This clonotype was found many times. This sequence joins TRBV5-1 and TRBJ2-3; D unresolved. The germline V gene encodes CDR1 SGHRS and CDR2 YFSETQ. The CDR3 has 14 amino acids. Trimming took 0 bases from V and 4 from J, leaving 9 bases between them. CDR3 DNA sequence: TGCGCCAGCAGCTTGGTTCGCTACTCAGATACGCAGTATTTT. Its translation is CASSLVRYSDTQYF.

This clonotype was seen repeatedly, ten times or more. The V gene is TRBV6-4, the J gene TRBJ2-1; D not certain. Between the trimmed V and J ends, which lost 6 bases and 8 bases, there was a span of 17 bases. The CDR3 has 14 amino acids. Germline V CDR1 and CDR2: MRHNA, SNTAGT. The CDR3 spells CASRKELSGDEQFF. In DNA form, the CDR3 reads TGTGCCAGCAGAAAGGAGCTATCTGGTGATGAGCAGTTCTTC.

This clonotype was detected only a few times. The chain joins TRBV3-1 to TRBJ1-1, with TRBD1 matching over 10 bases. CDR3 size: 14 residues. Germline V lookup: CDR1 LGHDT, CDR2 YNNKEL (reference sequence). With 6 bases clipped from V and 11 bases from J, the junction kept 12 bases outside the gene matches. CDR3 in DNA: TGTGCCAGCAGACAATCGGACAGGGGGGACTGGGCTTTCTTT. Protein product: CASRQSDRGDWAFF.

This clonotype has ten or more counts. This chain joins TRBV3-1 and TRBJ1-1; D remains unclear. Germline assignment: CDR1 LGHDT and CDR2 YNNKEL (reference sequence). Trimming left V 4 bases short and J 4 bases short, with 10 bases between. This CDR3 has 13 amino acids. The CDR3 bases are TGTGCCAGCAGCCTTGCGAGGGCCACTGAAGCTTTCTTT. It codes for CASSLARATEAFF.

This clonotype was found a few times. The gene calls are TRBV12-3 or TRBV12-4 and TRBJ1-1, with 8 bases identical to TRBD1. This CDR3 comprises 17 residues. The V gene end was trimmed by 6 bases and the J gene end by 2 bases; junction bases not matched to a gene: 14. The CDR3 spells CASSDTGQGGPNTEAFF. The CDR3 DNA is TGTGCCAGCAGCGACACCGGACAGGGAGGACCAAACACTGAAGCTTTCTTT.

This clonotype was observed at least ten times. The chain employs TRBV5-6 and TRBJ2-7, with D unclear. V lost 4 bases, J lost 4 bases, and 9 bases lay in between. The CDR3 has 12 amino acids. From germline, CDR1 is SGHDT and CDR2 YYEEEE. The CDR3 DNA follows: TGTGCCAGCAGCGTGTCGTCTTACGAGCAGTACGTC. This codes for CASSVSSYEQYV.

Only a few counts were recorded for this clonotype. The chain is built from TRBV4-1 and TRBJ1-1; unclear D gene. V shed 1 base and J shed 6 bases, with 9 bases lying between them. This CDR3 comprises 13 residues. Germline values: CDR1 MGHRA, CDR2 YSYEKL. In DNA form, the CDR3 reads TGCGCCAGCAGCCAAGTAGGGTTGCCTGAAGCTTTCTTT. Translating it yields CASSQVGLPEAFF.

This clonotype came up once. It may be a read error: a sequence one base away is much more abundant. The rearrangement joins TRBV20-1 to TRBJ2-1; 8 bases fit TRBD1. The CDR3 totals 14 residues. Germline V gene data show CDR1 as DFQATT and CDR2 as SNEGSKA (reference sequence). The ends lost 6 bases at V and 8 bases at J; junction bases unmatched: 12. In nucleotides, the CDR3 is TGCAGTGCCAAGGACAGGGAGGCCCTTGATGAGCAGTTCTTC. Residues: CSAKDREALDEQFF.

V gene TRBV7-3 combines with J gene TRBJ2-2; D call uncertain. The CDR3 contains 12 residues. Between the trimmed V and J ends, which lost 6 bases and 7 bases, there was a span of 9 bases. Germline CDR1 and CDR2: SGHTA and FQGTGA. CDR3 region: CASRRVGGELFF. CDR3 nucleotides: TGTGCCAGCAGAAGGGTCGGCGGGGAGCTGTTTTTT.

V is TRBV11-3 and J is TRBJ2-5, with a tentative D call TRBD2 (5 bases). In germline, CDR1 is SGHNT, CDR2 YENEEA. The CDR3 spans 15 residues. The germline V and J ends were trimmed by 0 bases and 2 bases, with 10 bases remaining between them. CDR3 region: CASSLDRTLQETQYF. The CDR3 DNA sequence: TGTGCCAGCAGCTTAGATCGGACTTTACAAGAGACCCAGTACTTC.

The gene calls are TRBV20-1 and TRBJ1-3, with D uncertain. Germline values: CDR1 DFQATT, CDR2 SNEGSKA (reference sequence). The ends were cut back, 4 bases at V and 5 bases at J, with 12 bases in the middle. This CDR3 contains 13 residues. CDR3 sequence: CSAISADRNTIYF. CDR3 DNA: TGCAGTGCTATTTCAGCAGACAGAAACACCATATATTTT.

The genes are TRBV24-1 and TRBJ2-6, with D hard to call. Germline CDR1 is KGHDR and CDR2 is SFDVKD. This CDR3 comprises 15 residues. V gave up 9 bases and J gave up 1 base, with 12 bases separating them. CDR3: CATYETESGANVLTF. The CDR3 DNA sequence: TGTGCCACCTATGAAACAGAGTCTGGGGCCAACGTCCTGACTTTC.

This chain uses TRBV18 with TRBJ2-5; 7 positions agree with TRBD1. Germline V gives CDR1 KGHSH, CDR2 LQKENI. The CDR3 loop spans 17 amino acids. J gave up 0 bases and V 3 bases, and 10 bases lay outside the gene matches. Here the CDR3 DNA reads TGTGCCAGCTCACCGTACCCTCGGGACAGCTACCAAGAGACCCAGTACTTC. This sequence encodes CASSPYPRDSYQETQYF.

This clonotype has ten or more counts. The rearrangement links TRBV9 to TRBJ2-2, with D possibly being TRBD2 (5 bases). The CDR3 loop spans 15 amino acids. The germline CDR1 and CDR2 sequences are SGDLS and YYNGEE. V was clipped by 0 bases and J by 8 bases, with 14 bases between them. CDR3 bases: TGTGCCAGCAGCGTAGAAGGGCTAGCATTGGGGGAGCTGTTTTTT. It codes for CASSVEGLALGELFF.

This clonotype was counted at least ten times. The rearrangement joins TRBV5-6 to TRBJ2-5; 11 nucleotides align to TRBD2. V was clipped by 2 bases and J by 3 bases; unmatched bases: 3. The CDR3 is made up of 15 amino acids. CDR1 SGHDT and CDR2 YYEEEE come from the germline V gene. The CDR3 is CASSLPGLAEETQYF. The CDR3, as DNA: TGTGCCAGCAGCTTACCGGGACTAGCGGAAGAGACCCAGTACTTC.

The sample holds a few counts of this clonotype. The chain recombines TRBV2 with TRBJ2-5; TRBD1 matches 8 bases. The CDR3 has 14 residues. The trim removed 3 bases at V and 5 bases at J, leaving 5 bases unmatched. CDR1 is SNHLY and CDR2 is FYNNEI in the germline V gene. CDR3 DNA sequence: TGTGCCAGCAGTGACAGGGGGCGTTGGGAGACCCAGTACTTC. It codes for CASSDRGRWETQYF.

This clonotype was recorded at least ten times. V is TRBV5-6 and J is TRBJ2-7, with D possibly matching TRBD1 (6 bases). The V gene lost 0 bases and the J gene lost 6 bases, with 7 bases spanning the gap. The CDR3 sequence is 12 residues long. Germline V gene sequence: CDR1 SGHDT, CDR2 YYEEEE. The CDR3 spells CASSLGGGEQYF. CDR3 coding DNA: TGTGCCAGCAGCTTGGGAGGGGGCGAGCAGTACTTC.

This clonotype was counted between two and nine times. The J gene is TRBJ2-6, the V gene TRBV12-3 or TRBV12-4; 7 bases match TRBD1. V trimming: 3 bases; J trimming: 2 bases; junction bases outside the gene matches: 1. There are 15 residues in the CDR3. The CDR3 is CASSFRGPGANVLTF. The CDR3 nucleotides are TGTGCCAGCAGTTTTAGGGGGCCTGGGGCCAACGTCCTGACTTTC.

There are a few counts of this clonotype. The chain carries TRBV7-3 and TRBJ2-1; D possibly corresponds to TRBD2 (5 bases). Germline V gives CDR1 SGHTA, CDR2 FQGTGA. V lost 2 bases and J lost 3, with 8 bases in between. The CDR3 consists of 14 residues. In DNA form, the CDR3 reads TGTGCCAGCAGCTTAGAGCGGAGCTACAATGAGCAGTTCTTC. Protein sequence: CASSLERSYNEQFF. Combining the CDR3 with reference TRBV7-3 and TRBJ2-1 gives the whole variable domain GAGVSQTPSNKVTEKGKYVELRCDPISGHTALYWYRQSLGQGPEFLIYFQGTGAADDSGLPNDRFFAVRPEGSVSTLKIQRTERGDSAVYLCASSLERSYNEQFFGPGTRLTVL.

The chain uses TRBV5-1 and TRBJ2-3; either TRBD1 or TRBD2 may supply D (5 bases each). This CDR3 region has 13 residues. V was clipped by 4 bases and J by 5 bases, with 11 bases between them. The germline V gene encodes CDR1 SGHRS and CDR2 YFSETQ. The CDR3 bases are TGCGCCAGCAGCAGGGGCGGAGGAGATACGCAGTATTTT. This translates into CASSRGGGDTQYF.

The table lists this clonotype with a few counts. This chain connects TRBV7-2 to TRBJ2-7; TRBD2 matches at 8 bases. Unmatched junction bases numbered 3, after V lost 5 bases and J lost 3 bases. The CDR3 consists of 13 residues. Looked up from germline, CDR1 is SGHTA and CDR2 is FQGNSA. The CDR3 is CASSAGRVYEQYF. The CDR3 nucleotides read TGTGCCAGCAGCGCCGGGAGGGTCTACGAGCAGTACTTC.

J is TRBJ2-2 and V is TRBV6-6; TRBD2 agrees at 7 bases. The CDR3 spans 19 residues. The germline V gene encodes CDR1 MNHNY and CDR2 SVGAGI (reference sequence). J gave up 5 bases and V 0 bases, and 15 bases lay outside the gene matches. The CDR3 DNA follows: TGTGCCAGCAGTTACTCGGGCGTGGCGGGGGACCCGGGGACCGGGGAGCTGTTTTTT. Translated, it gives CASSYSGVAGDPGTGELFF.

V usage is TRBV11-2 and J usage is TRBJ2-2, with D possibly called TRBD1 or TRBD2 (5 bases each). The CDR3 spans 16 residues. V lost 3 bases and J 0 bases, leaving 11 bases between the germline ends. Germline V lookup: CDR1 SGHAT, CDR2 FQNNGV. The CDR3 sequence: CASSLGVGPNTGELFF. The CDR3 DNA is TGTGCCAGCAGCTTGGGAGTGGGACCGAACACCGGGGAGCTGTTTTTT.